These 9 T cell receptor beta chains originate from one sample sequenced in a study of blood T cell repertoires in COVID-19. TCRdb's copy holds only in-frame clones and misses some; the assay was immunoSEQ multiplex PCR. This sample has over 130,000 clones, with over 75% found just once. The sample comprised peripheral blood. These TCRs come from a man between 60 and 75 years old with active or convalescent COVID-19.

The chain has TRBV2 and TRBJ2-5; 8 bases are a match to TRBD1. Per germline, CDR1 SNHLY and CDR2 FYNNEI. The CDR3 has 15 amino acids. The V gene end was trimmed by 6 bases and the J gene end by 1 base; junction bases not matched to a gene: 7. The CDR3 is CASSGPGTGQETQYF. The CDR3 nucleotides read TGTGCCAGCAGCGGTCCCGGGACAGGCCAAGAGACCCAGTACTTC.

This clone was observed a handful of times. The chain is built from TRBV6-2 or TRBV6-3 and TRBJ2-7, with a possible D match to TRBD1 (7 bases). The V end was cut by 2 bases, the J end by 4 bases, with 18 bases between. The CDR3 loop spans 16 amino acids. Per the germline V gene, CDR1 is MNHEY and CDR2 is SVGEGT. Here the CDR3 reads CASSYNGRGDPYEQYF. The CDR3, as DNA: TGTGCCAGCAGTTACAACGGCAGGGGGGACCCTTACGAGCAGTACTTC.

The V call is TRBV7-9, the J call TRBJ2-1; 10 bases are shared with TRBD2. Germline loops: CDR1 SEHNR, CDR2 FQNEAQ (reference sequence). The CDR3 contains 16 residues. The ends lost 5 bases at V and 7 bases at J; junction bases unmatched: 11. CDR3 loop: CASSPQAGGPFNEQFF. The CDR3 region has the DNA TGTGCCAGCAGCCCCCAAGCGGGAGGGCCGTTTAATGAGCAGTTCTTC.

This clone was observed a single time. The DNA for the CDR3 is TGCGCCAGCAGTCCGGGGGGGAACTATGGCTACACCTTC. This translates into CASSPGGNYGYTF. This chain connects TRBV10-1 to TRBJ1-2; possibly TRBD1 for D (5 bases). Trimming left V 5 bases short and J 2 bases short, with 9 bases between. The germline gives CDR1 WNHNN, CDR2 SYGVQD (reference sequence). The CDR3 runs 13 residues.

The chain employs TRBV9 and TRBJ1-3; 7 bases align to TRBD1. This CDR3 has 13 residues. Germline trimming cut 4 bases from V and 4 bases from J; bases unmatched to any gene: 2. The germline gives CDR1 SGDLS, CDR2 YYNGEE. CDR3 sequence: CASSRDSGNTIYF. DNA for the CDR3: TGTGCCAGCAGCAGGGACAGCGGAAACACCATATATTTT.

The chain recombines TRBV9 with TRBJ2-2; TRBD2 might be the D (5 bases). Trimming left V 0 bases short and J 0 bases short, with 6 bases between. This CDR3 contains 15 residues. Per the germline V gene, CDR1 is SGDLS and CDR2 is YYNGEE. The CDR3 DNA follows: TGTGCCAGCAGCGTAGCGGGGACGAACACCGGGGAGCTGTTTTTT. Residues: CASSVAGTNTGELFF.

The chain carries TRBV6-6 and TRBJ2-3, with 10 bases lining up with TRBD2. CDR3 length: 15 amino acids. The germline V gene has CDR1 MNHNY and CDR2 SVGAGI (reference sequence). J was trimmed by 2 bases and V by 6 bases; bases with no gene match: 5. The CDR3 DNA is TGTGCCAGCAGAGGACTAGCGGTCCTCACAGATACGCAGTATTTT. Residues: CASRGLAVLTDTQYF.

The chain uses TRBV10-1 and TRBJ2-2; 9 positions agree with TRBD1. The J segment lost 1 base and the V segment lost 5 bases, leaving 5 bases of the junction unmatched. Germline V lookup: CDR1 WNHNN, CDR2 SYGVQD (reference sequence). This CDR3 contains 16 residues. The DNA for the CDR3 is TGCGCCAGCAGTTCTAGACAGGGGGGGAACACCGGGGAGCTGTTTTTT. Encoded protein: CASSSRQGGNTGELFF.

The rearrangement links TRBV11-2 to TRBJ2-7; D uncertain. The germline gives CDR1 SGHAT, CDR2 FQNNGV. The CDR3 loop spans 15 amino acids. V was pared by 4 bases and J by 0 bases, with 13 bases between. The CDR3 region has the DNA TGTGCCAGCAGCTACGATTTGAGGAGCTCCTACGAGCAGTACTTC. This gives the protein CASSYDLRSSYEQYF. Full variable domain (outside the CDR3, taken from reference TRBV11-2 and TRBJ2-7): EAGVAQSPRYKIIEKRQSVAFWCNPISGHATLYWYQQILGQGPKLLIQFQNNGVVDDSQLPKDRFSAERLKGVDSTLKIQPAKLEDSAVYLCASSYDLRSSYEQYFGPGTRLTVT.